The T cell receptor (beta chain) described here comes from a study of blood T cell repertoires in COVID-19. Study details: Samples of COVID-19 (acute and convalescent) were obtained from the United States, Italy and Spain. The cDNA or gDNA used as material had been derived from T cells, B-cell-depleted T cells, or PBMCs.

Original analysis: By means of reference gene primer amplification, nucleated cell counts were estimated. Clones were read by immunoSEQ multiplex PCR, and TCRdb kept only the in-frame ones, dropping some. V and J calls and clone size are as listed in that table; D and trimming were resolved from the DNA. The sample yields approximately 300,000 clones, over 85% seen once. Recruited during active infection, patients (from Seattle) were subsequently followed longitudinally. Trimming stripped 4 bases from V and 5 bases from J, with 15 bases between. The CDR3 runs to 14 residues. Germline lookup yields CDR1 MDHEN and CDR2 SYDVKM.

The chain carries TRBV28 and TRBJ2-7; a possible D gene is TRBD1 (6 bases). Sequencing was performed on peripheral blood. This TCR was sampled from a woman aged 25 to 39 with COVID-19, enrolled during active disease. The CDR3 coding sequence is TGTGCCAGCAGTTCCATCACAGGGCTCAACGAGCAGTACGTC. Translated: CASSSITGLNEQYV.